Detailed here is one T cell receptor (beta chain). These data originate in a study of CD8 T cells in Susac syndrome. Sequencing targeted TCR beta in T cells from blood (CD8+ and CD4+). Stable or active relapsing-remitting multiple sclerosis, untreated and meeting revised McDonald criteria, defined the controls. Random hexamers primed reverse transcription of about 0.45 to 1 ug RNA. The CDR3 of TCR beta was amplified by immunoSEQ multiplex PCR across 54 Vbeta and 13 Jbeta. TCRdb reprocessed the immunoSEQ multiplex PCR reads via MiXCR and lists one record per CDR3 protein. This table has about 290,000 distinct CDR3 sequences, 70% to 90% appearing once. CDR3 length: 14 residues. CDR1 is MDHEN, CDR2 SYDVKM, per germline. V was shortened by 7 bases and J by 4 bases, with 14 bases between the two germline ends.

The source material was CD8+ T cells from PBMCs. This receptor was identified in a human donor with multiple sclerosis. The V call is TRBV28, the J call TRBJ2-1; maybe TRBD2 (6 bases). Written as DNA, the CDR3 is TGTGCCAGCAAGACGGGACTCCTTTACAATGAGCAGTTCTTC. The encoded protein is CASKTGLLYNEQFF.